These 20 T cell receptor beta chains share one sample of origin, sequenced in a study of T-cell memory formation after mild COVID-19. TCRdb passed the 5' RACE reads through MiXCR, listing each CDR3 protein once. The top ten hold 2.1% of the sample, which has approximately 250,000 distinct CDR3 sequences, over 15% seen once. Sequencing used PBMCs or a T cell subset sorted from them (not recorded which). The receptors shown here come from an adult woman who had mild COVID-19 (a few samples of this study predate the infection). Cell type and time point are not known.

The CDR3 DNA is TGTGCCAGCAGCCCGGGCAGGGTTTACGAGCAGTACTTC. Encoded protein: CASSPGRVYEQYF. The chain couples TRBV9 to TRBJ2-7, with D maybe TRBD1 (5 bases). The CDR3 runs to 13 residues. Germline V CDR1 and CDR2: SGDLS, YYNGEE. The ends were cut back, 4 bases at V and 4 bases at J, with 12 bases in the middle.

The V call is TRBV2, the J call TRBJ2-3; D is ambiguous. Trimming shortened V by 3 bases and J by 7 bases, and 5 bases separated the two germline ends. The CDR3 is 11 residues long. Germline V lookup: CDR1 SNHLY, CDR2 FYNNEI. In DNA form, the CDR3 reads TGTGCCAGCAGTGATCCCAATACGCAGTATTTT. This sequence encodes CASSDPNTQYF.

The J gene is TRBJ2-7, the V gene TRBV24-1; a possible D gene is TRBD1 (6 bases). The CDR3 has 11 amino acids. V was trimmed by 9 bases and J by 5 bases, leaving 10 bases between them. CDR1 and CDR2 from the germline V gene are KGHDR and SFDVKD. The CDR3 DNA reads as TGTGCCACCGGACAGTCCAACGAGCAGTACTTC. Protein product: CATGQSNEQYF.

The rearrangement links TRBV5-1 to TRBJ1-5, with D unresolved. V was pared by 2 bases and J by 6 bases, with 15 bases between. CDR1 and CDR2 from the germline V gene are SGHRS and YFSETQ. The CDR3 has 15 residues. CDR3 bases: TGCGCCAGCAGCTTAACCGATTACGACGGTCAGCCCCAGCATTTT. It is translated as CASSLTDYDGQPQHF.

This clonotype was recorded a few times. V gene TRBV6-2 or TRBV6-3 combines with J gene TRBJ1-1; D is undetermined. This CDR3 is 13 amino acids long. Germline V CDR1 and CDR2: MNHEY, SVGEGT. The V and J ends lost 5 bases and 1 base respectively, with 8 bases between them. CDR3: CASSGAANTEAFF. CDR3 DNA sequence: TGTGCCAGCAGTGGAGCAGCGAACACTGAAGCTTTCTTT.

The table lists this clonotype with a few counts. This chain links TRBV11-2 with TRBJ2-1, with TRBD1 as a possible D gene (5 bases). The V gene lost 0 bases and the J gene lost 6 bases, with 12 bases spanning the gap. Per the germline V gene, CDR1 is SGHAT and CDR2 is FQNNGV. The CDR3 is made up of 15 amino acids. CDR3 residues: CASSLDKGLANEQFF. CDR3 sequence (DNA): TGTGCCAGCAGCTTAGATAAGGGGCTGGCCAATGAGCAGTTCTTC.

This chain joins TRBV27 and TRBJ1-1; possible D gene TRBD1, 5 bases. Germline V gene lookup returns CDR1 MNHEY and CDR2 SMNVEV (reference sequence). This CDR3 contains 17 residues. V shed 0 bases and J shed 0 bases, with 14 bases lying between them. This CDR3 is CASSLSGRVTMNTEAFF. CDR3 DNA: TGTGCCAGCAGTTTATCGGGCAGGGTGACTATGAACACTGAAGCTTTCTTT.

This clonotype was observed a handful of times. The chain links TRBV5-1 to TRBJ2-3, with 10 bases fitting TRBD2. Looked up from germline, CDR1 is SGHRS and CDR2 is YFSETQ. After removal of 3 bases from V and 11 bases from J, the junction contained 3 bases not matched to a gene. This CDR3 region has 12 residues. DNA for the CDR3: TGCGCCAGCAGCTCGTCTAGCGGGAGGCAGTATTTT. This encodes CASSSSSGRQYF.

There are a few counts of this clonotype. This chain links TRBV9 with TRBJ2-5; D is undetermined. V was clipped by 2 bases and J by 4 bases, with 15 bases between them. Germline V CDR1 and CDR2: SGDLS, YYNGEE. CDR3 length equals 15 residues. CDR3 residues: CASSVGHGGSETQYF. For the CDR3, the DNA is TGTGCCAGCAGCGTGGGCCATGGTGGGTCAGAGACCCAGTACTTC.

The chain links TRBV6-1 to TRBJ1-5; D is unresolved. V was cut by 6 bases and J by 6 bases, with 18 bases left in between. CDR1 is MNHNS, CDR2 SASEGT, per germline. This CDR3 comprises 15 residues. The CDR3 loop reads CASSLQWVVGQPQHF. The CDR3 coding sequence is TGTGCCAGCAGCTTACAGTGGGTAGTCGGTCAGCCCCAGCATTTT.

This clonotype has ten or more counts. The chain couples TRBV5-1 to TRBJ2-1; D unresolved. The germline gives CDR1 SGHRS, CDR2 YFSETQ. The V end was cut by 0 bases, the J end by 6 bases, with 4 bases between. This CDR3 is 12 amino acids long. CDR3 region: CASSLAGNEQFF. The CDR3 nucleotides read TGCGCCAGCAGCTTGGCTGGCAATGAGCAGTTCTTC.

This clonotype was seen a handful of times. This chain links TRBV4-3 with TRBJ1-4; TRBD1 matches 9 bases. This CDR3 is 17 amino acids long. Germline CDR1 LGHNA, CDR2 YSLEER. Trimming removed 0 bases from V and 4 bases from J; junction bases left unmatched: 6. The CDR3 loop is CASSQDFKTGGNEKLFF. The DNA for the CDR3 is TGCGCCAGCAGCCAAGACTTCAAGACAGGGGGTAATGAAAAACTGTTTTTT.

This clonotype turned up a few times. The chain uses TRBV5-5 and TRBJ2-7, with D possibly called TRBD1 or TRBD2 (5 bases each). Germline V gives CDR1 SGHKS, CDR2 YYEKEE (reference sequence). This CDR3 region has 15 residues. V lost 0 bases, J lost 2 bases, and 12 bases lay in between. CDR3 in amino acids: CASSLGGASAYEQYF. Written as DNA, the CDR3 is TGTGCCAGCAGCTTGGGAGGGGCCAGTGCCTACGAGCAGTACTTC.

There are a few counts of this clonotype. The V gene is TRBV7-3, the J gene TRBJ1-5, with 9 positions matching TRBD1. The CDR3 totals 13 residues. Germline V gene data show CDR1 as SGHTA and CDR2 as FQGTGA. With 5 bases clipped from V and 7 bases from J, the junction kept 3 bases outside the gene matches. The CDR3 region is CASSPDRGQPQHF. The CDR3 DNA reads TGTGCCAGCAGCCCTGACAGGGGGCAGCCCCAGCATTTT.

This clonotype turned up a few times. CDR3 sequence reads: CASSFGLGLGDTQYF. CDR3 DNA sequence: TGTGCCAGCAGTTTTGGACTGGGCTTGGGAGATACGCAGTATTTT. V usage is TRBV12-3 or TRBV12-4 and J usage is TRBJ2-3, with a weak D call TRBD2 (5 bases). This CDR3 is 15 amino acids long. V lost 3 bases to trimming and J lost 5 bases, with 15 bases between them.

This clonotype was detected a few times. The rearrangement joins TRBV7-9 to TRBJ2-3; 10 nucleotides match TRBD1. Germline V gene sequence: CDR1 SEHNR, CDR2 FQNEAQ (reference sequence). The CDR3 loop spans 16 amino acids. With V trimmed by 5 bases and J by 2 bases, 7 bases remained unmatched. In DNA, the CDR3 is TGTGCCAGCAGCCTAGGGACAGGGGTCTTCACAGATACGCAGTATTTT. Translated, it gives CASSLGTGVFTDTQYF. The whole variable domain, remainder taken from reference TRBV7-9 and TRBJ2-3, is DTGVSQNPRHKITKRGQNVTFRCDPISEHNRLYWYRQTLGQGPEFLTYFQNEAQLEKSRLLSDRFSAERPKGSFSTLEIQRTEQGDSAMYLCASSLGTGVFTDTQYFGPGTRLTVL.

The chain combines TRBV11-1 with TRBJ1-6; a possible D gene is TRBD1 (5 bases). The CDR3 length is 14 residues. V lost 5 bases, J lost 13 bases, and 18 bases lay in between. CDR1 SGHAT and CDR2 FQDESV come from the germline V gene (reference sequence). CDR3 amino acids: CASSPSGPGEPLHF. The CDR3 DNA reads TGTGCCAGCAGCCCTAGTGGACCGGGGGAGCCCCTCCACTTT. Looking up the rest from reference TRBV11-1 and TRBJ1-6 gives the full variable domain: EAEVAQSPRYKITEKSQAVAFWCDPISGHATLYWYRQILGQGPELLVQFQDESVVDDSQLPKDRFSAERLKGVDSTLKIQPAELGDSAMYLCASSPSGPGEPLHFGNGTRLTVT.

This clonotype was found a few times. CDR3 protein: CASSKDRGETGELFF. The CDR3 nucleotides read TGTGCCAGCAGCAAGGACAGGGGGGAGACCGGGGAGCTGTTTTTT. The V and J genes are TRBV14 and TRBJ2-2; 10 nucleotides agree with TRBD1. This CDR3 has 15 amino acids. Germline V gives CDR1 SGHDN, CDR2 FVKESK. V lost 5 bases, J lost 5 bases, and 5 bases stayed unmatched. Looking up the rest from reference TRBV14 and TRBJ2-2 gives the full variable domain: EAGVTQFPSHSVIEKGQTVTLRCDPISGHDNLYWYRRVMGKEIKFLLHFVKESKQDESGMPNNRFLAERTGGTYSTLKVQPAELEDSGVYFCASSKDRGETGELFFGEGSRLTVL.

The V and J genes are TRBV10-3 and TRBJ2-2; 7 nucleotides match TRBD1. Germline assignment: CDR1 ENHRY and CDR2 SYGVKD. The length of the CDR3 is 15 residues. V shed 5 bases and J 4 bases; nucleotides not matched to a gene: 7. CDR3 sequence reads: CAISLSGTVTGELFF. The CDR3 bases are TGTGCCATCAGTTTATCCGGGACAGTCACCGGGGAGCTGTTTTTT.

Only a few counts were recorded for this clonotype. The V gene is TRBV4-2, the J gene TRBJ2-4, with D uncertain. The CDR3 runs to 17 residues. Between the trimmed V and J ends, which lost 1 base and 7 bases, there was a span of 20 bases. CDR1 and CDR2 (germline): LGHNA, YNFKEQ. The CDR3 DNA follows: TGTGCCAGCAGCCAAGGAAAGGGCCTCGTCCCCCTGAACATTCAGTACTTC. Its protein product is CASSQGKGLVPLNIQYF.